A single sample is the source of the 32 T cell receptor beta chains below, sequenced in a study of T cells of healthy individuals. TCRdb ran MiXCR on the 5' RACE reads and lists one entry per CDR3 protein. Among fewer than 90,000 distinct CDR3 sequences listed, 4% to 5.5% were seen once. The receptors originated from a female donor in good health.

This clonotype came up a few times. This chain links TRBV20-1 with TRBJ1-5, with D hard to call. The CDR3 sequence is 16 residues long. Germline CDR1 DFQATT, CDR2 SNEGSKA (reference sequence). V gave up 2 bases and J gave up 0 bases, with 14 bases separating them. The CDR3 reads CSARSMGVYSNQPQHF. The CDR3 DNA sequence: TGCAGTGCTAGATCGATGGGAGTATATAGCAATCAGCCCCAGCATTTT.

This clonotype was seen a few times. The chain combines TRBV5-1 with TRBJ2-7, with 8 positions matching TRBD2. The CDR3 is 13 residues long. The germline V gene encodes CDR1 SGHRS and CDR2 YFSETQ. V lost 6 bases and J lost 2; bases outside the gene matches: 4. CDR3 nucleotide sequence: TGCGCCAGCACCCAACTAGCGGCCTACGAGCAGTACTTC. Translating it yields CASTQLAAYEQYF. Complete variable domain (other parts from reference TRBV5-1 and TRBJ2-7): KAGVTQTPRYLIKTRGQQVTLSCSPISGHRSVSWYQQTPGQGLQFLFEYFSETQRNKGNFPGRFSGRQFSNSRSEMNVSTLELGDSALYLCASTQLAAYEQYFGPGTRLTVT.

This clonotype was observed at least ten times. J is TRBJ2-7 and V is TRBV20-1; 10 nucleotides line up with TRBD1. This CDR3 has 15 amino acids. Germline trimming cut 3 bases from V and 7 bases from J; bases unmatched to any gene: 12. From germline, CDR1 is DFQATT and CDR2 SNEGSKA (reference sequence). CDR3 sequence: CSASNRDRGWWEQYF. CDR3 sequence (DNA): TGCAGTGCTAGTAACCGGGACAGGGGATGGTGGGAGCAGTACTTC.

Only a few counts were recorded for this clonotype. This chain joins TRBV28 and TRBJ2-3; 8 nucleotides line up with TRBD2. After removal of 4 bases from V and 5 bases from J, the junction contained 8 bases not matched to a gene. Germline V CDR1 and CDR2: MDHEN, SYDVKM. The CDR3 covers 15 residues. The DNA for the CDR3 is TGTGCCAGCAGTTCCAGCGGGAGTAGGAGAGATACGCAGTATTTT. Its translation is CASSSSGSRRDTQYF.

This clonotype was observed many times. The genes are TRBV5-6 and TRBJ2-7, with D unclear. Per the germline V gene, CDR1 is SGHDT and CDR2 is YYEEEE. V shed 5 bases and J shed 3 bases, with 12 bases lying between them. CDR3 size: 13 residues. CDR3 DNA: TGTGCCAGCAGTTCCGGGCCCGGCTACGAGCAGTACTTC. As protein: CASSSGPGYEQYF.

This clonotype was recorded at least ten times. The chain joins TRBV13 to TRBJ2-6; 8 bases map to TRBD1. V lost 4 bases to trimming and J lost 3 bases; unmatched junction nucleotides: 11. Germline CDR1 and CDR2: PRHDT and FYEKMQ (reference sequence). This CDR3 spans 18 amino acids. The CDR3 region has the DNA TGTGCCAGCAGCTCCGACCCGTCCAGGGGGCGTGGGGCCAACGTCCTGACTTTC. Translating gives CASSSDPSRGRGANVLTF. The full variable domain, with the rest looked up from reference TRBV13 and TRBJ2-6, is AAGVIQSPRHLIKEKRETATLKCYPIPRHDTVYWYQQGPGQDPQFLISFYEKMQSDKGSIPDRFSAQQFSDYHSELNMSSLELGDSALYFCASSSDPSRGRGANVLTFGAGSRLTVL.

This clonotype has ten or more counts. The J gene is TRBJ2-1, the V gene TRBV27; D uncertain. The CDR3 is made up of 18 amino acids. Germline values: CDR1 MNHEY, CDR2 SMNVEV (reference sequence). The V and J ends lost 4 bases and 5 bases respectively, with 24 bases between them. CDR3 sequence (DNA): TGTGCCAGCAGTTCCATATCCCCCCCCTCCCCCGGAGACAATGAGCAGTTCTTC. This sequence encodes CASSSISPPSPGDNEQFF.

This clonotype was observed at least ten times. The CDR3 spells CAIKSTGGGEQYF. Written as DNA, the CDR3 is TGTGCCATCAAGTCGACGGGGGGCGGCGAGCAGTACTTC. The chain joins TRBV10-3 to TRBJ2-7; D possibly corresponds to TRBD2 (7 bases). The length of the CDR3 is 13 residues. Germline CDR1 reads ENHRY; CDR2 reads SYGVKD. Trimming took off 7 bases at V and 6 bases at J, with 16 bases between the two ends.

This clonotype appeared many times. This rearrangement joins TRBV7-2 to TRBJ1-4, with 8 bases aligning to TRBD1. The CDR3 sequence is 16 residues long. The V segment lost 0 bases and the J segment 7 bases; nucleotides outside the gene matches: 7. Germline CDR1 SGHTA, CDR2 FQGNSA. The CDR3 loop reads CASSLAGLQGVEKLFF. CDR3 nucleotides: TGTGCCAGCAGCTTAGCCGGCCTACAGGGGGTTGAAAAACTGTTTTTT.

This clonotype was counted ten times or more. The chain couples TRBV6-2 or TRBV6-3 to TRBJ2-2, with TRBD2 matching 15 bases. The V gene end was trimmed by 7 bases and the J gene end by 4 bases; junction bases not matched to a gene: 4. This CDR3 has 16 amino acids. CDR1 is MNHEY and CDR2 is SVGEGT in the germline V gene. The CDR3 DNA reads TGTGCCAGCACCTGGACTAGCGGGAGGGCCACCGGGGAGCTGTTTTTT. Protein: CASTWTSGRATGELFF.

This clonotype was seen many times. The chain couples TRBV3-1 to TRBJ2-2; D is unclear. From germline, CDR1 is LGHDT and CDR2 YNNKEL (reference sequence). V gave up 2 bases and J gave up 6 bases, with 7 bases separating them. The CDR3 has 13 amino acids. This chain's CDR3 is CASSQLGSGELFF. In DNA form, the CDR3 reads TGTGCCAGCAGCCAACTCGGGTCCGGGGAGCTGTTTTTT.

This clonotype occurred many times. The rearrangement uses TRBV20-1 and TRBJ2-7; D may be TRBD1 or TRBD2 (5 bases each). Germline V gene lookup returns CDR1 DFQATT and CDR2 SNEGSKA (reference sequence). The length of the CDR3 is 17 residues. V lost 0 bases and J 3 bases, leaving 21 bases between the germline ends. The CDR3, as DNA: TGCAGTGCTAGAGATGGGGGTTTGGCGCTCCGGAACTACGAGCAGTACTTC. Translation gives CSARDGGLALRNYEQYF.

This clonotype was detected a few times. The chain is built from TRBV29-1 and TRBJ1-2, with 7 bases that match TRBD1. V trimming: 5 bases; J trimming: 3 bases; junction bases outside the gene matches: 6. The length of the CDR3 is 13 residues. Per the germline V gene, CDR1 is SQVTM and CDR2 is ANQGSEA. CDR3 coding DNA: TGCAGCGTTTCACAGGGGATGGACTATGGCTACACCTTC. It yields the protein CSVSQGMDYGYTF.

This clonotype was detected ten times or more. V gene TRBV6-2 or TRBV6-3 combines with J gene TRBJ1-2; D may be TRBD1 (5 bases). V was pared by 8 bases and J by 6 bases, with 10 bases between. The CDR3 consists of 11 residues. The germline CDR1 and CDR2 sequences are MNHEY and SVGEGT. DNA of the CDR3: TGTGCCAGCTCCAAAGGGGATGGCTACACCTTC. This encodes CASSKGDGYTF.

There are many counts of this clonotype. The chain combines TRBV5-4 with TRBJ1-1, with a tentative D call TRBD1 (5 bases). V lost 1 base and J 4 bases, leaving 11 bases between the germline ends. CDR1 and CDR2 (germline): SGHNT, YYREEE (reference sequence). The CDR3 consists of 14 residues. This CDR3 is CASSLQGLGTEAFF. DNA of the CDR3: TGTGCCAGCAGCTTGCAGGGACTGGGCACTGAAGCTTTCTTT.

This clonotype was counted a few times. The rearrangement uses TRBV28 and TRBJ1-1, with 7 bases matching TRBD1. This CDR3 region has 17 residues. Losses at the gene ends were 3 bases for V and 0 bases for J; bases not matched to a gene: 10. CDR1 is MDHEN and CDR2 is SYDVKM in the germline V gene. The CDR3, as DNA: TGTGCCAGCAGTTTCTCATCGGGACAGCCCATGAACACTGAAGCTTTCTTT. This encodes CASSFSSGQPMNTEAFF.

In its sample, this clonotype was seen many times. The CDR3 loop reads CASSQGGGANTEAFF. The CDR3 DNA follows: TGCGCCAGCAGCCAGGGCGGGGGGGCGAACACTGAAGCTTTCTTT. The chain couples TRBV4-1 to TRBJ1-1, with D perhaps TRBD1 (6 bases). With 3 bases removed from V and 1 base from J, the gap between germline ends came to 12 bases. CDR1 and CDR2 from the germline V gene are MGHRA and YSYEKL. CDR3 size: 15 residues.

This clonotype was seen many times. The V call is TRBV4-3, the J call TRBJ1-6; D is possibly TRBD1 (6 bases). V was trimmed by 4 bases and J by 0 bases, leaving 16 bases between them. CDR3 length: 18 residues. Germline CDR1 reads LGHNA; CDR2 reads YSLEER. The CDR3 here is CASSRSGGKGSYNSPLHF. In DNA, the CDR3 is TGCGCCAGCAGCCGTAGTGGGGGCAAAGGCTCCTATAATTCACCCCTCCACTTT.

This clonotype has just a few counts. The CDR3 DNA reads as TGTGCCTCGTCAGAGCTCGACACCGGGGAGCTGTTTTTT. This codes for CASSELDTGELFF. The chain couples TRBV30 to TRBJ2-2; D not certain. The V gene's germline CDR1 is GTSNPN and CDR2 SVGIG (reference sequence). The CDR3 length is 13 residues. V shed 7 bases and J shed 3 bases, with 12 bases lying between them.

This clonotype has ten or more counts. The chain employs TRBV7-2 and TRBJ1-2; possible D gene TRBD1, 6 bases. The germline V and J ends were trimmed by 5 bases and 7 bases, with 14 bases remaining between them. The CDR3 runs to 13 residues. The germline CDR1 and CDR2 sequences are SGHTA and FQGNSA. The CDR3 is CASSQTGGGGYTF. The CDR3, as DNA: TGTGCCAGCAGCCAGACAGGCGGGGGTGGCTACACCTTC.

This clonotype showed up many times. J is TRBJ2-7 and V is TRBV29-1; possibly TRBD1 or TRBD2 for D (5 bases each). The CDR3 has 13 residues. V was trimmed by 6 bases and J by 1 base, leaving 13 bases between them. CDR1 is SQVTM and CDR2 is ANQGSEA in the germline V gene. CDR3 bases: TGCAGCGTGCTCCGGGACGGGTCCTACGAGCAGTACTTC. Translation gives CSVLRDGSYEQYF.

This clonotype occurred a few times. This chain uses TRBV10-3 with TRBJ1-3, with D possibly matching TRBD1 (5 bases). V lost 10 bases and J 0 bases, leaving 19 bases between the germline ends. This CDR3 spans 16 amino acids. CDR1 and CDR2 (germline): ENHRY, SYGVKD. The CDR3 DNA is TGTGCCACCGCCGGAGGCCTGGGGCACTCTGGAAACACCATATATTTT. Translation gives CATAGGLGHSGNTIYF.

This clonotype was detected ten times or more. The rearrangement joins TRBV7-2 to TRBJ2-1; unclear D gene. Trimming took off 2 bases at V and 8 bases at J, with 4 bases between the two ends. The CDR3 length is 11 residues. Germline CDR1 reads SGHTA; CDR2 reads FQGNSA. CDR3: CASSLRYEQFF. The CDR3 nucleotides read TGTGCCAGCAGCTTACGTTATGAGCAGTTCTTC.

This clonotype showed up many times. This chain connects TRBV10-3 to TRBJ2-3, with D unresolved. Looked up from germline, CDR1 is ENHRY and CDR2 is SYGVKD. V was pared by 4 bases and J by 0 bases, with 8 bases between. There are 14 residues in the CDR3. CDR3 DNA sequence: TGTGCCATCAGTGCTGGGGTGAGCACAGATACGCAGTATTTT. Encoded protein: CAISAGVSTDTQYF.

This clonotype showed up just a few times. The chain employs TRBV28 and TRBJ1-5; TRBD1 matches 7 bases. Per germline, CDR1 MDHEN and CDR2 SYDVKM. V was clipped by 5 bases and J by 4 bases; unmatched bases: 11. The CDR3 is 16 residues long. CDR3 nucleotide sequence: TGTGCCAGCAGTCTGACGACAGGGCAGTTGAATCAGCCCCAGCATTTT. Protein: CASSLTTGQLNQPQHF.

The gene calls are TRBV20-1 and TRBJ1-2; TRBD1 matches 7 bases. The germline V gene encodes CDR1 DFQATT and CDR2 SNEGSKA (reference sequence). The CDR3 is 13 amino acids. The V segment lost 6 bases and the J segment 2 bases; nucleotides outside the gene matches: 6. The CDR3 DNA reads TGCAGTGCGGACCGGGACAGAAACTATGGCTACACCTTC. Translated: CSADRDRNYGYTF.

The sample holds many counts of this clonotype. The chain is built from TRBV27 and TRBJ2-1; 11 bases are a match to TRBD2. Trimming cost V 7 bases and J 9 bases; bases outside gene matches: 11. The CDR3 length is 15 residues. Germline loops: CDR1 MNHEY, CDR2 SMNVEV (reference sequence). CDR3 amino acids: CASTPGLAGGSEQFF. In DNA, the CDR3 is TGTGCCAGCACCCCAGGGCTAGCGGGAGGTAGTGAGCAGTTCTTC.

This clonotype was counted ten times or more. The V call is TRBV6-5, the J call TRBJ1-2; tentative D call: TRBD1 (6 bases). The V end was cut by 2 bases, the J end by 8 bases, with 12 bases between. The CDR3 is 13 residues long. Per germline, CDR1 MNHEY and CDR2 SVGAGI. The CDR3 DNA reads TGTGCCAGCAGTTACGGGCAGGGGCAGGGCTACACCTTC. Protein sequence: CASSYGQGQGYTF.

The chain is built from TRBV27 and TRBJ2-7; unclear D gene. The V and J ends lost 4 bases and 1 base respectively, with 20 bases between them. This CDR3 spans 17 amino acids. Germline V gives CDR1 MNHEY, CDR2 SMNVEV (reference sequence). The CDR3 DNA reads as TGTGCCAGCAGTTCATGGTCGGGTTCCCTTAGTTCCTACGAGCAGTACTTC. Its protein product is CASSSWSGSLSSYEQYF.

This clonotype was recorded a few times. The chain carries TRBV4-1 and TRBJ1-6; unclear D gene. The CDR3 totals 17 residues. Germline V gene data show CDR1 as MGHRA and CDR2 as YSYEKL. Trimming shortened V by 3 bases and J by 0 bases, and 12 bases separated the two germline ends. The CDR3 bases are TGCGCCAGCAGCCATTCGGGCCACAGCTCCTATAATTCACCCCTCCACTTT. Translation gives CASSHSGHSSYNSPLHF.

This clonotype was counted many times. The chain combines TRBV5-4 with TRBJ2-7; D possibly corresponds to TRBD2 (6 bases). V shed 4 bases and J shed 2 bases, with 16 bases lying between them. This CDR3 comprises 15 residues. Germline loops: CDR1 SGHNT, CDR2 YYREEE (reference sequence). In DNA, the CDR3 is TGTGCCAGCAGCCCGGAGGGACGGAGCGCCTACGAGCAGTACTTC. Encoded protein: CASSPEGRSAYEQYF.

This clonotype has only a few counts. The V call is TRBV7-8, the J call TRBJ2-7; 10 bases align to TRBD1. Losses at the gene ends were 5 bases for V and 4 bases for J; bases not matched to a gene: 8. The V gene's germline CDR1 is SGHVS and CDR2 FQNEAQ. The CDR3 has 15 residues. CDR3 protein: CASSTRQGASYEQYF. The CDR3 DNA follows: TGTGCCAGCAGCACCCGACAGGGGGCTTCGTACGAGCAGTACTTC.